These 23 T cell receptor beta chains share one sample of origin, sequenced in a study of CD8+ T cells in alopecia areata. RNA extraction and reverse transcription yielded cDNA as sequencing template. The assay was immunoSEQ multiplex PCR, and TCRdb's table has in-frame clones only and misses some. The specimen has more than 90,000 clones, none found just once. Sequenced: lesional skin. These receptor sequences come from a C3H/HeJ mouse with alopecia areata. These mice share the MHC haplotype H2-k.

Concerning this clone: The protein here is the DNA translation, as the TCRdb protein differs from it at residue 12. Gene names are the mouse ones. Coverage ceases 3 residues before the CDR3 finishes, and the germline J gene fills in the end. The rearrangement joins TRBV19 to TRBJ1-6, with a weak D call TRBD1 (6 bases). TRBJ1-6 falls under the ORF class, with uncertain function. The CDR3 runs 15 residues. V lost 0 bases to trimming and J lost 5 bases, with 9 bases between them. Germline V gene sequence: CDR1 FNHDT, CDR2 SITEND (reference sequence). The CDR3 DNA, read in part, is TGTGCCAGCAGTATAGCCTGGACAGATAATTCGCCC. Amino acids: CASSIAWTDNSP. The whole CDR3 sequence is CASSIAWTDNSPLYF.

Points on this clone: The protein given in TCRdb and the translation of the DNA differ at residue 13, and the sequence presented here derives from the DNA. Gene and germline names: mouse. The read stops 3 residues short of the end of the CDR3; the missing end is completed from the germline J gene. V gene TRBV19 combines with J gene TRBJ1-3; tentative D call: TRBD1 (6 bases). Germline CDR1 is FNHDT and CDR2 is SITEND (reference sequence). Trimming shortened V by 3 bases and J by 1 base, and 14 bases separated the two germline ends. This CDR3 spans 16 amino acids. CDR3: CASSTGTRMSGNTLYF. CDR3 bases read: TGTGCCAGCAGTACCGGGACAAGGATGTCTGGAAATACG.

Concerning this clone itself: Any gene name here is a mouse gene name. The read ends 4 residues early relative to the CDR3; the germline J gene fills the gap. The gene calls are TRBV29 and TRBJ2-7, with D maybe TRBD1 (6 bases). Germline CDR1 MSHET, CDR2 SYDVDS. The CDR3 extends over 11 amino acids. This chain's CDR3 is CASKAGDEQYF. CDR3 DNA (partial): TGTGCTAGCAAGGCAGGGGAT.

Of note for this clone: Gene names are mouse gene names. The sequenced CDR3 bases are TGTGCCAGCAGTGATAGGGGACACTGGGGGAGAGAC. Protein sequence: CASSDRGHWGRD. The full-length CDR3 reads as CASSDRGHWGRDTQYF. This chain uses TRBV13-3 with TRBJ2-5; the match to TRBD2 covers 8 bases. The CDR3 end falls 4 residues outside the read, so it is completed with the germline J gene. Germline V gene sequence: CDR1 NNHDY, CDR2 SYVADS. The CDR3 spans 16 residues. Based on the CDR3 plus reference TRBV13-3 and TRBJ2-5, the full variable domain is EAAVTQSPRSKVAVTGGKVTLSCHQTNNHDYMYWYRQDTGHGLRLIHYSYVADSTEKGDIPDGYKASRPSQENFSLILELASLSQTAVYFCASSDRGHWGRDTQYFGPGTRLLVL.

Comments on this clone: All gene names here are mouse names. The missing CDR3 end, 4 residues past where the read stops, is filled in from the germline J gene. J is TRBJ2-4 and V is TRBV13-3, with 12 bases that match TRBD2. This CDR3 contains 15 residues. V trimming: 7 bases; J trimming: 0 bases; junction bases outside the gene matches: 3. Germline assignment: CDR1 NNHDY and CDR2 SYVADS. The CDR3 DNA, read in part, is TGTGCCAGCGGGGACTGGGGGGATAGTCAAAAC. It encodes CASGDWGDSQN. From start to end, the CDR3 is CASGDWGDSQNTLYF.

Turning to this clone: Genes and germline come from the mouse. The read comes to an end 4 residues before the CDR3 does, leaving the germline J gene to fill in the end. The V call is TRBV13-3, the J call TRBJ2-7, with TRBD1 identical over 8 bases. There are 13 residues in the CDR3. V lost 6 bases and J lost 3; bases outside the gene matches: 5. The V gene's germline CDR1 is NNHDY and CDR2 SYVADS. This CDR3 reads CASKADRVYEQYF. The covered CDR3 bases are TGTGCCAGCAAGGCGGACAGGGTCTAT.

Concerning this clone: Gene labels here are mouse ones. The read terminates 4 residues ahead of where the CDR3 ends, so the germline J gene completes it. This chain links TRBV13-3 with TRBJ2-1, with D maybe TRBD2 (5 bases). This CDR3 has 16 amino acids. Germline lookup yields CDR1 NNHDY and CDR2 SYVADS. Trimming cost V 1 base and J 0 bases, with 11 bases left between them. CDR3 bases read: TGTGCCAGCAGTGATCTGGGTAGGGATAACTATGCT. This encodes CASSDLGRDNYA. The entire CDR3 protein reads CASSDLGRDNYAEQFF.

Comments on this clone: The gene names given are mouse names. The read terminates 4 residues ahead of where the CDR3 ends, so the germline J gene completes it. The chain couples TRBV13-3 to TRBJ2-5, with 11 bases matching TRBD2. V was pared by 9 bases and J by 0 bases, with 3 bases of the junction left unmatched. Germline CDR1 NNHDY, CDR2 SYVADS. There are 14 residues in the CDR3. The CDR3 is CATRTGGNQDTQYF. The sequenced CDR3 bases are TGTGCCACTCGGACTGGGGGGAACCAAGAC.

Comment on this clone: Genes and germline come from the mouse. Read coverage stops 4 residues before the CDR3 terminus; the germline J gene supplies the remainder. The chain joins TRBV1 to TRBJ1-4, with 9 bases that match TRBD1. V shed 2 bases, J shed 3 bases, and the junction held 4 bases outside the gene matches. The CDR3 totals 16 residues. CDR1 NSQYPW and CDR2 LRSPGD come from the germline V gene (reference sequence). CDR3 bases read: TGCACCTGCAGTGCACCCCGGGACAGGGCCAACGAA. It translates to CTCSAPRDRANE. The full CDR3 protein is CTCSAPRDRANERLFF.

With regard to this clone: Genes and germline are mouse. The read is 4 residues too short to cover the CDR3 end, so that end is filled in from the germline J gene. The chain recombines TRBV13-3 with TRBJ2-3; D may be TRBD2 (6 bases). The CDR3 spans 16 residues. Germline CDR1 and CDR2: NNHDY and SYVADS. V lost 0 bases and J 0 bases, leaving 11 bases between the germline ends. The CDR3 reads CASSDATGTSAETLYF. The DNA read from the CDR3 is TGTGCCAGCAGTGATGCTACTGGGACTAGTGCAGAA.

With respect to this clone: The gene names here belong to mouse. Read coverage stops 4 residues before the CDR3 terminus; the germline J gene supplies the remainder. V is TRBV5 and J is TRBJ1-4; the match to TRBD1 covers 10 bases. Unmatched junction bases numbered 1, after V lost 2 bases and J lost 4 bases. The CDR3 consists of 15 residues. The germline V gene encodes CDR1 LGHNA and CDR2 YNLKQL (reference sequence). CDR3 DNA (partial): TGTGCCAGCAGCCAAAGGGACAGGGGCAACGAA. Translation: CASSQRDRGNE. The full-length CDR3 reads as CASSQRDRGNERLFF.

This clone was detected ten times or more. Any gene name here is a mouse gene name. The CDR3 end lies 4 residues beyond the end of the read and is filled in from the germline J gene. The chain links TRBV13-3 to TRBJ1-2; the D is unclear. The germline V gene encodes CDR1 NNHDY and CDR2 SYVADS. The CDR3 consists of 13 residues. Deletions cut 1 base from V and 0 bases from J, with 4 bases between. The CDR3 DNA, read in part, is TGTGCCAGCAGTGATCTCCCAAACTCC. Protein product: CASSDLPNS. The CDR3 in full is CASSDLPNSDYTF.

This clone was seen only a few times. Any gene name here is a mouse gene name. CDR3 amino acids: CTCSLTGANSDYTF. Incomplete CDR3 DNA: TGCACCTGCAGTCTGACAGGTGCAAACTCC. This chain links TRBV1 with TRBJ1-2; D is possibly TRBD1 (6 bases). The CDR3 is cut off 4 residues early in the read; its end comes from the germline J gene. The CDR3 contains 14 residues. V was clipped by 5 bases and J by 0 bases, with 10 bases between them. Germline CDR1 reads NSQYPW; CDR2 reads LRSPGD (reference sequence).

To note about this clone: Gene names are mouse gene names. The read terminates 4 residues ahead of where the CDR3 ends, so the germline J gene completes it. The chain couples TRBV13-1 to TRBJ2-5, with a tentative D call TRBD2 (7 bases). Per germline, CDR1 NSHNY and CDR2 SYGAGN. Trimming pared 0 bases from V and 2 bases from J, leaving 10 bases between. The CDR3 loop spans 15 amino acids. CDR3 region: CASSDALGAQDTQYF. The DNA read from the CDR3 is TGTGCCAGCAGTGATGCTCTGGGGGCCCAAGAC.

The table lists this clone with a few counts. The listed genes are named as in mouse. The CDR3 extends 4 residues past the end of the read, so its final part is completed from the germline J gene. V and J are TRBV13-3 and TRBJ2-5; 14 bases align to TRBD2. This CDR3 has 17 residues. The germline V gene has CDR1 NNHDY and CDR2 SYVADS. Incomplete CDR3 DNA: TGTGCCAGCAGTGATGAGGGGACTGGGGGGGCGGAAGAC. Amino acid sequence: CASSDEGTGGAED. The whole CDR3 region reads CASSDEGTGGAEDTQYF. The complete variable domain, with remaining parts taken from reference TRBV13-3 and TRBJ2-5, reads EAAVTQSPRSKVAVTGGKVTLSCHQTNNHDYMYWYRQDTGHGLRLIHYSYVADSTEKGDIPDGYKASRPSQENFSLILELASLSQTAVYFCASSDEGTGGAEDTQYFGPGTRLLVL.

On this clone: Gene names are the mouse ones. The sequence runs out 4 residues before the end of the CDR3; the remainder is reconstructed from the germline J gene. The J gene is TRBJ2-5, the V gene TRBV19, with 9 bases matching TRBD2. Per germline, CDR1 FNHDT and CDR2 SITEND (reference sequence). V dropped 1 base and J dropped 0; count of bases not matched to a gene: 3. The CDR3 covers 16 residues. The covered CDR3 bases are TGTGCCAGCAGTATATGGGGGGGCCTTAACCAAGAC. This gives the protein CASSIWGGLNQD. The full CDR3 is CASSIWGGLNQDTQYF.

This clone was found many times. Mouse names are used for the genes. Read sequence stops 4 residues before the CDR3 end, and the germline J gene provides the missing end. V gene TRBV13-3 combines with J gene TRBJ2-1, with TRBD2 matching 11 bases. Germline V CDR1 and CDR2: NNHDY, SYVADS. V gave up 1 base and J gave up 1 base; unmatched junction bases: 4. The CDR3 has 17 amino acids. The CDR3 protein is CASSDSRDWGNYAEQFF. The sequenced CDR3 bases are TGTGCCAGCAGTGATTCCCGGGACTGGGGGAACTATGCT.

With respect to this clone: Gene labels here are mouse ones. The read gets to within 4 residues of the CDR3 end, and the germline J gene fills in the rest. The V call is TRBV13-3, the J call TRBJ2-1, with D perhaps matching TRBD1 (5 bases). V lost 6 bases and J lost 3, with 7 bases in between. In germline, CDR1 is NNHDY, CDR2 SYVADS. The CDR3 has 12 residues. CDR3 sequence: CASTRGYAEQFF. Incomplete CDR3 DNA: TGTGCCAGCACGAGGGGCTATGCT.

In regard to this clone: Gene names and germline match the mouse. Coverage ceases 4 residues before the CDR3 finishes, and the germline J gene fills in the end. This chain joins TRBV19 and TRBJ2-7; D is perhaps TRBD1 (5 bases). Germline V CDR1 and CDR2: FNHDT, SITEND (reference sequence). The ends were cut back, 1 base at V and 0 bases at J, with 8 bases in the middle. The CDR3 totals 14 residues. CDR3 bases read: TGTGCCAGCAGTATAACAGGCCGCTCCTAT. This sequence encodes CASSITGRSY. The CDR3, in full, reads CASSITGRSYEQYF.

With regard to this clone: The genes are named according to mouse. The CDR3 end lies 4 residues beyond the end of the read and is filled in from the germline J gene. This chain uses TRBV1 with TRBJ1-4, with D uncertain. The CDR3 consists of 12 residues. The V and J ends lost 5 bases and 5 bases respectively, with 6 bases between them. Germline V lookup: CDR1 NSQYPW, CDR2 LRSPGD (reference sequence). The CDR3 loop is CTCSPSNERLFF. CDR3 DNA, as far as it was read: TGCACCTGCAGTCCCTCTAACGAA. The full variable domain, with the rest looked up from reference TRBV1 and TRBJ1-4, is VTLLEQNPRWRLVPRGQAVNLRCILKNSQYPWMSWYQQDLQKQLQWLFTLRSPGDKEVKSLPGADYLATRVTDTELRLQVANMSQGRTLYCTCSPSNERLFFGHGTKLSVL.

Concerning this clone: The germline and genes are mouse ones. The DNA ends 4 residues before the CDR3 does, and the rest of the CDR3 is filled in from the germline J gene. This chain joins TRBV13-3 and TRBJ1-1; TRBD1 agrees at 7 bases. V lost 0 bases to trimming and J lost 4 bases; unmatched junction nucleotides: 3. CDR3 length: 14 residues. The germline V gene has CDR1 NNHDY and CDR2 SYVADS. The CDR3 bases that were read are TGTGCCAGCAGTGATGTGAGGGGGCTCACA. Translating gives CASSDVRGLT. The entire CDR3 sequence reads CASSDVRGLTEVFF.

A few counts support this clone. Here the gene names and germline are mouse. The CDR3 end lies 4 residues beyond the end of the read and is filled in from the germline J gene. This chain joins TRBV13-3 and TRBJ2-5; D gene ambiguous. In germline, CDR1 is NNHDY, CDR2 SYVADS. The length of the CDR3 is 14 residues. Trimming removed 4 bases from V and 0 bases from J, with 9 bases in between. The sequenced part of the CDR3 DNA is TGTGCCAGCAGTCCTACTTCTAACCAAGAC. Amino acids: CASSPTSNQD. The whole CDR3 sequence reads CASSPTSNQDTQYF. Filled out from reference TRBV13-3 and TRBJ2-5, the complete variable domain reads EAAVTQSPRSKVAVTGGKVTLSCHQTNNHDYMYWYRQDTGHGLRLIHYSYVADSTEKGDIPDGYKASRPSQENFSLILELASLSQTAVYFCASSPTSNQDTQYFGPGTRLLVL.

This clone has more than one count but fewer than ten. Genes and germline come from the mouse. The CDR3 goes on 4 residues after the read ends, and that part is filled in from the germline J gene. Different DNA sequences within this sample yield the same CDR3. This chain joins TRBV1 and TRBJ2-1; perhaps TRBD1 as D (5 bases). Looked up from germline, CDR1 is NSQYPW and CDR2 is LRSPGD (reference sequence). Trimming stripped 2 bases from V and 4 bases from J, with 12 bases between. The CDR3 runs to 15 residues. CDR3 bases read: TGCACCTGCAGTGCACGCCAGGGAGATTATGCT. This translates into CTCSARQGDYA. The whole CDR3 reads CTCSARQGDYAEQFF. Full variable domain (remainder filled in from reference TRBV1 and TRBJ2-1): VTLLEQNPRWRLVPRGQAVNLRCILKNSQYPWMSWYQQDLQKQLQWLFTLRSPGDKEVKSLPGADYLATRVTDTELRLQVANMSQGRTLYCTCSARQGDYAEQFFGPGTRLTVL.